Shown below are 23 T cell receptor beta chains from a single sample sequenced in a study of cytomegalovirus exposure and HLA in healthy donors. Primers for the PCR totalled 60 Vbeta and 13 Jbeta. This table comes from immunoSEQ multiplex PCR, and its TCRdb copy is limited to in-frame clones, with some not included. The table has about 160,000 clones, around four fifths seen once. Sequences were obtained from PBMCs. The receptors stem from a girl under 10 years old in good health and CMV-seropositive.

This chain uses TRBV7-8 with TRBJ1-1; D is undetermined. This CDR3 has 11 amino acids. V dropped 3 bases and J dropped 10 bases, with 9 bases sitting between them. The germline V gene has CDR1 SGHVS and CDR2 FQNEAQ. Here the CDR3 DNA reads TGTGCCAGCAGCTTCGGGTGGAGAGCTTTCTTT. Amino acids: CASSFGWRAFF.

V and J are TRBV19 and TRBJ1-5; TRBD1 aligns across 7 bases. V shed 3 bases, J shed 6 bases, and the junction held 5 bases outside the gene matches. The CDR3 is 14 residues long. Per germline, CDR1 LNHDA and CDR2 SQIVND (reference sequence). The CDR3 region has the DNA TGTGCCAGTAGTATCACGTCAGGGGGTCAGCCCCAGCATTTT. Protein product: CASSITSGGQPQHF.

This chain connects TRBV7-6 to TRBJ2-5; 9 positions match TRBD1. The V gene's germline CDR1 is SGHVS and CDR2 FNYEAQ. Unmatched junction bases numbered 5, after V lost 7 bases and J lost 5 bases. CDR3 length: 13 residues. The CDR3 is CASKRQGGETQYF. CDR3 coding DNA: TGTGCCAGCAAGCGACAGGGGGGTGAGACCCAGTACTTC.

The chain links TRBV10-1 to TRBJ2-1, with TRBD2 identical over 13 bases. CDR1 WNHNN and CDR2 SYGVQD come from the germline V gene (reference sequence). The CDR3 runs 18 residues. The V gene end was trimmed by 10 bases and the J gene end by 4 bases; junction bases not matched to a gene: 16. The CDR3 bases are TGCGCCACGGCGGTAGGACTAGCGGGAGTGGCGTCTTACAATGAGCAGTTCTTC. This gives the protein CATAVGLAGVASYNEQFF.

The chain couples TRBV5-1 to TRBJ2-3; TRBD2 agrees at 7 bases. CDR3 size: 17 residues. V dropped 0 bases and J dropped 4; count of bases not matched to a gene: 11. The germline V gene encodes CDR1 SGHRS and CDR2 YFSETQ. As DNA, the CDR3 is TGCGCCAGCAGCTTGGAAGCTGGCGGGAGCGTCCCAGATACGCAGTATTTT. It is translated as CASSLEAGGSVPDTQYF. The full variable domain, in which reference TRBV5-1 and TRBJ2-3 provide the parts outside the CDR3, is KAGVTQTPRYLIKTRGQQVTLSCSPISGHRSVSWYQQTPGQGLQFLFEYFSETQRNKGNFPGRFSGRQFSNSRSEMNVSTLELGDSALYLCASSLEAGGSVPDTQYFGPGTRLTVL.

The V and J genes are TRBV30 and TRBJ2-7; 9 nucleotides agree with TRBD2. The ends lost 4 bases at V and 4 bases at J; junction bases unmatched: 5. The germline gives CDR1 GTSNPN, CDR2 SVGIG (reference sequence). This CDR3 comprises 13 residues. CDR3 sequence (DNA): TGTGCCTGGAAGGCGGGAGGGGGGTACGAGCAGTACTTC. Protein product: CAWKAGGGYEQYF.

The J gene is TRBJ1-5, the V gene TRBV15; perhaps TRBD1 as D (5 bases). In germline, CDR1 is LNHNV, CDR2 YYDKDF (reference sequence). This CDR3 is 14 amino acids long. V was cut by 3 bases and J by 7 bases, with 13 bases left in between. In DNA, the CDR3 is TGTGCCACCAGCAGTGGGGACTACGGACAGCCCCAGCATTTT. It encodes CATSSGDYGQPQHF.

The count of this clone is one. The chain is built from TRBV6-1 and TRBJ2-1; 12 bases are a match to TRBD2. Germline CDR1 and CDR2: MNHNS and SASEGT. This CDR3 is 15 amino acids long. J gave up 6 bases and V 5 bases, and 5 bases lay outside the gene matches. DNA for the CDR3: TGTGCCAGCAGTCCCTGGACTAGCGGGACCAATGAGCAGTTCTTC. It encodes CASSPWTSGTNEQFF.

This clone has a handful of counts. The chain links TRBV5-1 to TRBJ1-2; TRBD1 is a possible D gene (5 bases). Germline V CDR1 and CDR2: SGHRS, YFSETQ. The V end was cut by 4 bases, the J end by 5 bases, with 15 bases between. The CDR3 totals 14 residues. In DNA, the CDR3 is TGCGCCAGCAGCGAAACAGGAAACTCTTATGGCTACACCTTC. Amino acid sequence: CASSETGNSYGYTF.

DNA of the CDR3: TGCGCCAGCAGCCAAGTCGGGAGGGAAGCTTTCTTT. This sequence encodes CASSQVGREAFF. The rearrangement uses TRBV4-1 and TRBJ1-1; the D is unclear. The CDR3 runs to 12 residues. CDR1 and CDR2 (germline): MGHRA, YSYEKL. V was cut by 1 base and J by 8 bases, with 8 bases left in between.

The chain couples TRBV6-6 to TRBJ2-1, with 8 positions matching TRBD2. Germline-derived CDR1 and CDR2 are MNHNY and SVGAGI (reference sequence). The CDR3 runs to 15 residues. V dropped 5 bases and J dropped 0; count of bases not matched to a gene: 3. This chain's CDR3 is CASSRSGSSYNEQFF. CDR3 coding DNA: TGTGCCAGCAGTAGGAGCGGGAGCTCCTACAATGAGCAGTTCTTC.

This chain uses TRBV7-3 with TRBJ1-1; 9 bases fit TRBD1. With 4 bases clipped from V and 1 base from J, the junction kept 7 bases outside the gene matches. This CDR3 region has 16 residues. Germline CDR1 is SGHTA and CDR2 is FQGTGA. CDR3 coding DNA: TGTGCCAGCAGCTCCGCACAGGGGGCAGGGAACACTGAAGCTTTCTTT. This sequence encodes CASSSAQGAGNTEAFF. Based on the CDR3 plus reference TRBV7-3 and TRBJ1-1, the full variable domain is GAGVSQTPSNKVTEKGKYVELRCDPISGHTALYWYRQSLGQGPEFLIYFQGTGAADDSGLPNDRFFAVRPEGSVSTLKIQRTERGDSAVYLCASSSAQGAGNTEAFFGQGTRLTVV.

The V and J genes are TRBV6-6 and TRBJ2-1, with 7 bases fitting TRBD1. V shed 6 bases and J 9 bases; nucleotides not matched to a gene: 8. This CDR3 comprises 13 residues. Germline values: CDR1 MNHNY, CDR2 SVGAGI (reference sequence). DNA for the CDR3: TGTGCCAGCAGATACAGGGGTACGAGTGAGCAGTTCTTC. It is translated as CASRYRGTSEQFF.

This clone was detected once. The V and J genes are TRBV27 and TRBJ1-1; D is perhaps TRBD1 (6 bases). V was pared by 3 bases and J by 3 bases, with 14 bases between. The CDR3 has 15 amino acids. Germline V gene lookup returns CDR1 MNHEY and CDR2 SMNVEV (reference sequence). The CDR3 loop reads CASSFWRGRDTEAFF. The CDR3, as DNA: TGTGCCAGCAGTTTCTGGCGGGGGCGAGACACTGAAGCTTTCTTT.

The chain has TRBV2 and TRBJ2-7; 9 nucleotides agree with TRBD2. Germline CDR1 and CDR2: SNHLY and FYNNEI. There are 13 residues in the CDR3. J gave up 6 bases and V 6 bases, and 6 bases lay outside the gene matches. Written as DNA, the CDR3 is TGTGCCAGCAGGGGAGGACTAGCGAGCGAGCAGTACTTC. This encodes CASRGGLASEQYF. Combining the CDR3 with reference TRBV2 and TRBJ2-7 gives the whole variable domain EPEVTQTPSHQVTQMGQEVILRCVPISNHLYFYWYRQILGQKVEFLVSFYNNEISEKSEIFDDQFSVERPDGSNFTLKIRSTKLEDSAMYFCASRGGLASEQYFGPGTRLTVT.

The chain is built from TRBV10-3 and TRBJ2-4; 7 nucleotides match TRBD1. The CDR3 covers 14 residues. Germline V gene data show CDR1 as ENHRY and CDR2 as SYGVKD. Trimming cost V 10 bases and J 3 bases; bases outside gene matches: 9. Written as DNA, the CDR3 is TGTGCCACCAGGGGGACAGAGGGCAAAAACATTCAGTACTTC. It yields the protein CATRGTEGKNIQYF.

This clone was seen only a few times. The CDR3 sequence: CASSPGLAGAFSSTGELFF. CDR3 bases: TGTGCCAGCAGCCCGGGACTAGCGGGAGCCTTTTCGAGCACCGGGGAGCTGTTTTTT. This chain links TRBV5-4 with TRBJ2-2; 14 bases match TRBD2. V gave up 4 bases and J gave up 4 bases; unmatched junction bases: 12. Germline V gene data show CDR1 as SGHNT and CDR2 as YYREEE (reference sequence). The CDR3 is 19 residues long. Full variable domain (rest looked up from reference TRBV5-4 and TRBJ2-2): ETGVTQSPTHLIKTRGQQVTLRCSSQSGHNTVSWYQQALGQGPQFIFQYYREEENGRGNFPPRFSGLQFPNYSSELNVNALELDDSALYLCASSPGLAGAFSSTGELFFGEGSRLTVL.

The chain is built from TRBV30 and TRBJ1-5; weak D call: TRBD1 (5 bases). The CDR3 runs 14 residues. Germline CDR1 and CDR2: GTSNPN and SVGIG (reference sequence). Trimming removed 3 bases at V and 0 bases at J, with 9 bases between. The CDR3 region has the DNA TGTGCCTGGAGAGGGGTGTATAGCAATCAGCCCCAGCATTTT. Translated, it gives CAWRGVYSNQPQHF.

The chain couples TRBV2 to TRBJ1-4, with TRBD1 as a possible D gene (5 bases). CDR1 is SNHLY, CDR2 FYNNEI, per germline. Trimming removed 5 bases at V and 7 bases at J, with 14 bases between. The CDR3 runs to 14 residues. The CDR3 loop reads CASSRQGIGEKLFF. CDR3 nucleotide sequence: TGTGCCAGCAGTCGGCAGGGCATAGGTGAAAAACTGTTTTTT. Drawing the rest from reference TRBV2 and TRBJ1-4, the complete variable domain is EPEVTQTPSHQVTQMGQEVILRCVPISNHLYFYWYRQILGQKVEFLVSFYNNEISEKSEIFDDQFSVERPDGSNFTLKIRSTKLEDSAMYFCASSRQGIGEKLFFGSGTQLSVL.

The gene calls are TRBV6-1 and TRBJ2-7; 7 bases match TRBD2. This CDR3 has 16 residues. Trimming cost V 2 bases and J 2 bases; bases outside gene matches: 9. CDR1 MNHNS and CDR2 SASEGT come from the germline V gene. The CDR3 spells CASSETLAVRTYEQYF. DNA of the CDR3: TGTGCCAGCAGTGAAACCCTAGCGGTGAGGACCTACGAGCAGTACTTC.

This clone showed up just a few times. The J gene is TRBJ2-5, the V gene TRBV30; D might be TRBD2 (6 bases). This CDR3 spans 13 amino acids. CDR1 is GTSNPN and CDR2 is SVGIG in the germline V gene (reference sequence). V lost 2 bases to trimming and J lost 3 bases, with 10 bases between them. The CDR3 is CAWSWGGEETQYF. The CDR3 DNA reads as TGTGCCTGGAGTTGGGGCGGGGAAGAGACCCAGTACTTC.

The rearrangement uses TRBV19 and TRBJ2-7, with D perhaps TRBD1 (5 bases). V was shortened by 5 bases and J by 1 base, with 12 bases between the two germline ends. The CDR3 spans 14 residues. Germline CDR1 reads LNHDA; CDR2 reads SQIVND (reference sequence). CDR3 in amino acids: CASSAQVQSYEQYF. The CDR3 coding sequence is TGTGCCAGTAGTGCACAGGTTCAGTCCTACGAGCAGTACTTC.

The chain combines TRBV30 with TRBJ1-1; possible D gene TRBD1, 6 bases. This CDR3 has 11 residues. Trimming removed 7 bases at V and 5 bases at J, with 11 bases between. CDR1 and CDR2 from the germline V gene are GTSNPN and SVGIG (reference sequence). The CDR3 DNA is TGTGCCTCATACAGGGAAACTGAAGCTTTCTTT. It yields the protein CASYRETEAFF.